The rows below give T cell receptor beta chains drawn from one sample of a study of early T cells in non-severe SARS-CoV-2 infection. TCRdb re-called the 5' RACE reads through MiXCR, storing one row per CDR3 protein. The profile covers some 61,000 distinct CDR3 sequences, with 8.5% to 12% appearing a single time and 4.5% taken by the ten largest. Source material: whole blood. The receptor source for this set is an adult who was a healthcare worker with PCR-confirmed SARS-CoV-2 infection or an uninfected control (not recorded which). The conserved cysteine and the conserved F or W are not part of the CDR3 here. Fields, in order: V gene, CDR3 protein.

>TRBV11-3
ASSPRGLPQETQY
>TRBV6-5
ASRPINSPLH
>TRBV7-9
ASSFSSYNEQF
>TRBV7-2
ASSPWTSGTYEQY
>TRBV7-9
ASSRTGSWGNTEAF
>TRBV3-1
ASSHRGVDIQY
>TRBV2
ASSYLSSYEQY
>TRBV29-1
SVEADIDSGANVLT
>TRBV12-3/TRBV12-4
ARTRGYGLFSKNIQY
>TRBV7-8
ASSLGTFLSSGNTIY
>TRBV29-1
SVPTGMNTEAF
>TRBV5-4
ASSTDPTYYNSPLH
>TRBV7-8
ASTKQGANTEAF
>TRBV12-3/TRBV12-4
ASSSQDRGNEQF
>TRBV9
ASSVGSGSTVGSYNEQF
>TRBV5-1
ASSKGPQETQY
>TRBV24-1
ATSDSASPFEQY
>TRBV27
ASSPSGRVNEQF
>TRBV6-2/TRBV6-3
ASTPWDRLSYEQY
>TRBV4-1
ASSQGGLQETQY
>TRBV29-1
SVDSEAF
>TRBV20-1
SAPITGHGYT
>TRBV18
ASSPLADYEQY
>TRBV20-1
SARAASGTTYNEQF
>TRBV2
ASRTDKNIQY
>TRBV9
ASSGRDYERETQY
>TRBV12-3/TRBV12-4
ASSLGTGVIHGYT
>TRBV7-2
ASSLVGSGVEQF
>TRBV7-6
ASSPAGRLRNEQF
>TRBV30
AWSVRGAKNIQH
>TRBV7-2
ASSSQPGQSGNTIY
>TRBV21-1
ASSKGAGGSYNSPLH
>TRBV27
ASSLTGATTDTQY
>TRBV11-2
ASSLAGEQRPQY
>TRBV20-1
SARDPYTEQF
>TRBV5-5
ASSLWMGTQY
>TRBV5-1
ASSLAGKTNTGELF
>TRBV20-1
SARDEGAQSETQY
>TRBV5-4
ASFQAGAREGGKNIQY
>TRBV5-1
ASSSIGTEQETQY
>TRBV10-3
AISSGGDNEQF
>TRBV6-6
ASSRRGTDTQY
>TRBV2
ASSGTGHDTEAF
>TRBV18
ASSPEDRYNEQF
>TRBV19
ASSKPLLDSRNEQF
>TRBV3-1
ASSQDPVSLHLD
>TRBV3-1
ASSQRIGLGGKY
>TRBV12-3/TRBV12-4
ASSLAGGSTDTQY
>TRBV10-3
AISGTVTQETQY
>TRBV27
ATRSVRGSKTQY
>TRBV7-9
ASSIQTSHSETQY
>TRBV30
AWSLFGGTEAF
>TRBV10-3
AISPGQGYYEQY
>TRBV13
ASSLAGTIYNEQF
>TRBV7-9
ASSLKGIYYNEQF
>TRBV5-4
ASSLGSTDTQY
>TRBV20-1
SARMLSGRKETQY
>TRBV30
AWRPGGDPFGYT
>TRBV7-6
ASSLVPDKSYEQY
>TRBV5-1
ASSLGTGPDTQY